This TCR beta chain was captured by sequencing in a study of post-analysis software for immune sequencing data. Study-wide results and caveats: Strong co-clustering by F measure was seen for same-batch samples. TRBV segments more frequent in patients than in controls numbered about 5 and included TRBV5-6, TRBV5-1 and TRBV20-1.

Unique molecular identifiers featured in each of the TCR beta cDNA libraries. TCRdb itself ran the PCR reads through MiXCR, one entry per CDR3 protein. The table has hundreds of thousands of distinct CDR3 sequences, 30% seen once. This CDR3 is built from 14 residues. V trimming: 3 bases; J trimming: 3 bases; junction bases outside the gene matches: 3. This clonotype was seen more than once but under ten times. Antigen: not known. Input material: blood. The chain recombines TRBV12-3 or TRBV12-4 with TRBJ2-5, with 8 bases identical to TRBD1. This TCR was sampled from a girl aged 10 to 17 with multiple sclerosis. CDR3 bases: TGTGCCAGCAGTTTGTCAGGGGGCAAAGAGACCCAGTACTTC. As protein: CASSLSGGKETQYF.